This T cell receptor (beta chain) was recorded in a study of blood T cells in healthy people across ages. Overall study findings and caveats: Donor CMV status, an unknown factor, possibly confounded changes in expanded clonotypes.

This clonotype was seen only a few times. Its specificity is unknown. Combining a sample-barcoded 5' primer with a J-beta primer mix, a second PCR ran for 7 to 11 cycles. MiXCR, applied by TCRdb to the 5' RACE reads, yields one record per CDR3 protein. The sample holds about 1.6 million distinct CDR3 sequences, 34% seen once. Germline V gives CDR1 MNHEY, CDR2 SMNVEV (reference sequence). J was trimmed by 0 bases and V by 3 bases; bases with no gene match: 8. The CDR3 sequence is 16 residues long. V and J are TRBV27 and TRBJ2-7, with 7 nucleotides matching TRBD2. This clonotype was obtained from a woman aged 30 to 39 in good health. The specimen was blood. The CDR3 DNA sequence: TGTGCCAGCAGTTTCAGCAGCGGGGAGAGCTCCTACGAGCAGTACTTC. Translated, it gives CASSFSSGESSYEQYF.